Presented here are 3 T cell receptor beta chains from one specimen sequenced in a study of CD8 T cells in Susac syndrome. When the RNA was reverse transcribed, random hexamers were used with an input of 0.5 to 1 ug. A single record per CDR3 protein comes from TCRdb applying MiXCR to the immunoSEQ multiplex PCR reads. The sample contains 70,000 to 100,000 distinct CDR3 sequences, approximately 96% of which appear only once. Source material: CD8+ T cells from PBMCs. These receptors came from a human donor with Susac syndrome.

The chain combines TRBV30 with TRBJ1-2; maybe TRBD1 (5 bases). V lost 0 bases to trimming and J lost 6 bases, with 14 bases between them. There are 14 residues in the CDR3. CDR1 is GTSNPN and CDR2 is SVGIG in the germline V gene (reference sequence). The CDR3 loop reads CAWSVSLKQDGYTF. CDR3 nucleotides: TGTGCCTGGAGTGTATCCCTCAAACAGGATGGCTACACCTTC.

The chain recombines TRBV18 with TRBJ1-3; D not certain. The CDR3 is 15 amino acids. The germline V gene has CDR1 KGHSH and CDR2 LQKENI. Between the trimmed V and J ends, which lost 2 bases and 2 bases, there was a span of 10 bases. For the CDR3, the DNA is TGTGCCAGCTCACCAGCACAGATCGCTGGAAACACCATATATTTT. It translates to CASSPAQIAGNTIYF.

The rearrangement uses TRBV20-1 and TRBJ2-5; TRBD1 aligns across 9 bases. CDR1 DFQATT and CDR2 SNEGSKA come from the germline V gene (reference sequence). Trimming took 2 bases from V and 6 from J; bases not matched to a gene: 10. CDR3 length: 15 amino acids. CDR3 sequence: CSARPPGTGKQTQYF. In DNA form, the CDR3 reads TGCAGTGCTAGACCCCCCGGGACAGGGAAGCAGACCCAGTACTTC.